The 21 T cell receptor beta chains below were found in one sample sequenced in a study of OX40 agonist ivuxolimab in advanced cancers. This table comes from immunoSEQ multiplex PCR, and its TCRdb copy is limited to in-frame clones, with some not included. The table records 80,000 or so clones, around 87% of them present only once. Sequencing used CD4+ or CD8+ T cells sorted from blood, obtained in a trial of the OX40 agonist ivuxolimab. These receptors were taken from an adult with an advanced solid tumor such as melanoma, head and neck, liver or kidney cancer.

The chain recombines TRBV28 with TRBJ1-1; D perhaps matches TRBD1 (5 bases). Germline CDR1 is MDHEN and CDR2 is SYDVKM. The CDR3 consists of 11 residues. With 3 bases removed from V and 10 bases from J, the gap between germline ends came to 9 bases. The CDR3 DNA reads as TGTGCCAGCAGTTTTCGTCAGGGAGCTTTCTTT. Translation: CASSFRQGAFF.

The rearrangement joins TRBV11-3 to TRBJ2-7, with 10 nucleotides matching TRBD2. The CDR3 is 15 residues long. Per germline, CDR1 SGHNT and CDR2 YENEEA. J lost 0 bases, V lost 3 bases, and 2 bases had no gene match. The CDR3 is CASSLASGSSYEQYF. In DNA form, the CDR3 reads TGTGCCAGCAGCTTGGCTAGCGGGAGCTCCTACGAGCAGTACTTC.

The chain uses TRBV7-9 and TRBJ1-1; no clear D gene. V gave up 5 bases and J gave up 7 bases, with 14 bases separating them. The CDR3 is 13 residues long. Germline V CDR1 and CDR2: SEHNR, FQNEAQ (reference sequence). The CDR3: CASSRAAGIEAFF. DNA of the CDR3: TGTGCCAGCAGCCGCGCGGCGGGTATTGAAGCTTTCTTT.

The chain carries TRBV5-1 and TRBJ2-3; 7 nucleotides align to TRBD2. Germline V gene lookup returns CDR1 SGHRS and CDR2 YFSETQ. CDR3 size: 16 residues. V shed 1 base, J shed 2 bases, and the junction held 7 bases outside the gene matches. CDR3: CASSLTGRLFTDTQYF. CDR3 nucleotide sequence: TGCGCCAGCAGCTTGACCGGGAGGCTTTTCACAGATACGCAGTATTTT.

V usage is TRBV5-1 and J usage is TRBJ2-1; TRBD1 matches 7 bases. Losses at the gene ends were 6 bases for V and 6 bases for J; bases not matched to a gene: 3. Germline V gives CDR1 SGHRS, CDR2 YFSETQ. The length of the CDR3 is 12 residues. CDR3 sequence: CASNTGVNEQFF. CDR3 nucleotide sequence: TGCGCCAGCAACACAGGGGTCAATGAGCAGTTCTTC.

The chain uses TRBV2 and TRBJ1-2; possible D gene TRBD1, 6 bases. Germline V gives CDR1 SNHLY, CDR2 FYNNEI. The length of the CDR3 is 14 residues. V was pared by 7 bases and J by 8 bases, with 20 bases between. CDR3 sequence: CASNGPGDPGGYTF. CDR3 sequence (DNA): TGTGCCAGCAACGGACCAGGGGACCCCGGCGGCTACACCTTC.

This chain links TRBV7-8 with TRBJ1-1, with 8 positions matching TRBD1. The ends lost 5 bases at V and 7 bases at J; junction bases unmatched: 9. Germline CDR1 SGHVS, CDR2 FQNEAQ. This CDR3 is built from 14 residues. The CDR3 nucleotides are TGTGCCAGCAGCATCCGACAGGGGTTCGTTGAAGCTTTCTTT. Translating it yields CASSIRQGFVEAFF.

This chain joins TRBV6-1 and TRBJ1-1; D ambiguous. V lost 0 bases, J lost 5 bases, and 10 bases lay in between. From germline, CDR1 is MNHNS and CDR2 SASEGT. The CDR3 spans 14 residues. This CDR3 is CASSEAGWTTEAFF. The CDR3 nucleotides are TGTGCCAGCAGTGAAGCTGGCTGGACGACTGAAGCTTTCTTT.

This chain's CDR3 is CASSPSGVTNEKLFF. The CDR3 nucleotides read TGCGCCAGCAGCCCATCAGGGGTAACTAATGAAAAACTGTTTTTT. The V and J genes are TRBV5-1 and TRBJ1-4; a possible D gene is TRBD1 (6 bases). V lost 4 bases and J 1 base, leaving 11 bases between the germline ends. The CDR3 covers 15 residues. Germline V gene data show CDR1 as SGHRS and CDR2 as YFSETQ.

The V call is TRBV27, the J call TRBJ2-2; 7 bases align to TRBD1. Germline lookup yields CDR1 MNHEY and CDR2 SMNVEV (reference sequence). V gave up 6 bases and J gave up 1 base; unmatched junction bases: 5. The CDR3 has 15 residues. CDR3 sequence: CASRVRTGNTGELFF. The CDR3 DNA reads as TGTGCCAGCAGGGTACGGACAGGGAACACCGGGGAGCTGTTTTTT.

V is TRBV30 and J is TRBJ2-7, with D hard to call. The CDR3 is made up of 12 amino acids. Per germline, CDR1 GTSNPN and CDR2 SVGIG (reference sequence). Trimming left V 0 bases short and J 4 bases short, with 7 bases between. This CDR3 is CAWSVNGYEQYF. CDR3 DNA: TGTGCCTGGAGTGTGAACGGGTACGAGCAGTACTTC. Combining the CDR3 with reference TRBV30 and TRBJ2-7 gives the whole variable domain SQTIHQWPATLVQPVGSPLSLECTVEGTSNPNLYWYRQAAGRGLQLLFYSVGIGQISSEVPQNLSASRPQDRQFILSSKKLLLSDSGFYLCAWSVNGYEQYFGPGTRLTVT.

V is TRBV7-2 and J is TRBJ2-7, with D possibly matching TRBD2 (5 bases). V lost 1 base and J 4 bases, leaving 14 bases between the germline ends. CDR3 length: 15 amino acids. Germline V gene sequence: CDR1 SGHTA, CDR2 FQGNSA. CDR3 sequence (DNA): TGTGCCAGCAGCTTAGGGACTCTCATGACATACGAGCAGTACTTC. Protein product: CASSLGTLMTYEQYF.

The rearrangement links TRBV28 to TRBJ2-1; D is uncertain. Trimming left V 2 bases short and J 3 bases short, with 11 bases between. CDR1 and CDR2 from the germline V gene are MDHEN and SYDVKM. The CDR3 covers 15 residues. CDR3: CASSLMGGDYNEQFF. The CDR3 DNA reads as TGTGCCAGCAGTTTAATGGGCGGTGACTACAATGAGCAGTTCTTC.

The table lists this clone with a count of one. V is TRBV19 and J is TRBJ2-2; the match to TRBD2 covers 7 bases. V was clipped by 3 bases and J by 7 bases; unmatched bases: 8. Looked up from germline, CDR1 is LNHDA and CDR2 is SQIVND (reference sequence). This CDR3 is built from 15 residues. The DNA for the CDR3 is TGTGCCAGTAGTATCCGCGGGAGCGGTAGCGGGGAGCTGTTTTTT. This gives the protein CASSIRGSGSGELFF. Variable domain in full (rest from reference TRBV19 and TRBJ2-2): DGGITQSPKYLFRKEGQNVTLSCEQNLNHDAMYWYRQDPGQGLRLIYYSQIVNDFQKGDIAEGYSVSREKKESFPLTVTSAQKNPTAFYLCASSIRGSGSGELFFGEGSRLTVL.

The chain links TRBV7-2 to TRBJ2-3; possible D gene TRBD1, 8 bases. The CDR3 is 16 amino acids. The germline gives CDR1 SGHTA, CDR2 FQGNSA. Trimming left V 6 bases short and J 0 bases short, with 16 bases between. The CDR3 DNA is TGTGCCAGCAGTTACCAACAGGGGGGGAGCACAGATACGCAGTATTTT. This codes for CASSYQQGGSTDTQYF. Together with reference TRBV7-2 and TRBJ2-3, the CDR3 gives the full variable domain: GAGVSQSPSNKVTEKGKDVELRCDPISGHTALYWYRQSLGQGLEFLIYFQGNSAPDKSGLPSDRFSAERTGGSVSTLTIQRTQQEDSAVYLCASSYQQGGSTDTQYFGPGTRLTVL.

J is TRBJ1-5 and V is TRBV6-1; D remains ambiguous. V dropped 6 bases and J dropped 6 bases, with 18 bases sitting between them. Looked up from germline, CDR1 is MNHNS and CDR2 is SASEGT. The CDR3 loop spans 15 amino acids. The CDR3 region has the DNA TGTGCCAGCAGACAAGGACTGATCACGTTTCAGCCCCAGCATTTT. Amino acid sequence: CASRQGLITFQPQHF.

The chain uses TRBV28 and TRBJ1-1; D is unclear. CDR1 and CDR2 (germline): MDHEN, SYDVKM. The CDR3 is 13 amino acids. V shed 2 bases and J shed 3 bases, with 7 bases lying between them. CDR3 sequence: CASSLKSHTEAFF. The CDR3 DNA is TGTGCCAGCAGTTTAAAGTCACACACTGAAGCTTTCTTT.

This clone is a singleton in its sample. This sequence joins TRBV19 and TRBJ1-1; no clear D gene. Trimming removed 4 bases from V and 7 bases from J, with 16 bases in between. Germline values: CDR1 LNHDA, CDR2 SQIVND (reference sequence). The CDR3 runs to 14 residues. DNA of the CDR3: TGTGCCAGTAGTAGTTATACCGGATTTGATGAAGCTTTCTTT. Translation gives CASSSYTGFDEAFF.

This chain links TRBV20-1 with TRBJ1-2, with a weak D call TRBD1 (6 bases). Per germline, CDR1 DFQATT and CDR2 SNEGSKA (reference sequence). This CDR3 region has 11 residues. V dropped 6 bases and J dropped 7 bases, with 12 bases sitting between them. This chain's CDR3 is CSALPQGGYTF. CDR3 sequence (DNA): TGCAGTGCCCTCCCACAGGGTGGCTACACCTTC.

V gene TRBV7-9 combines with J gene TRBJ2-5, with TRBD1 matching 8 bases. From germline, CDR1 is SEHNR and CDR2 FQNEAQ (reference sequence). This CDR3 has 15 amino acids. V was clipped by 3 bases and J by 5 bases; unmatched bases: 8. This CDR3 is CASSLRQGLRETQYF. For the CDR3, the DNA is TGTGCCAGCAGCTTGCGACAGGGGTTGAGGGAGACCCAGTACTTC.

CDR3 protein: CASSRRAAGANVLTF. CDR3 DNA sequence: TGTGCCAGCAGCCGCCGGGCAGCTGGGGCCAACGTCCTGACTTTC. The chain couples TRBV7-9 to TRBJ2-6, with no clear D. The germline V and J ends were trimmed by 5 bases and 2 bases, with 10 bases remaining between them. This CDR3 has 15 residues. Per the germline V gene, CDR1 is SEHNR and CDR2 is FQNEAQ (reference sequence).